The 19 T cell receptor beta chains below were found in one sample sequenced in a study of tissue T cells after allogeneic stem cell transplantation. Time point: mouse harvest day 7 after allogeneic transplant. Tail vein injection delivered 10^7 T-cell-depleted bone marrow cells and 10^6 splenic CD5+ T cells. The data were produced by immunoSEQ multiplex PCR, yet TCRdb's version contains in-frame clones alone and is incomplete. The table records over 7,000 clones, 45% to 50% of them present only once. The sequenced sample consisted of gut tissue. These receptors all come from a female BALB/c mouse given C57BL/6 T cells with graft-versus-host disease after an allogeneic hematopoietic cell transplant.

This clone appeared a few times. The genes are named according to mouse. The observed sequence ends 1 residue before the CDR3 terminus, with the missing tail filled in from the germline J gene. The chain is built from TRBV3 and TRBJ1-4, with unresolved D. CDR1 SNHLY and CDR2 FYNGKV come from the germline V gene (reference sequence). The CDR3 is made up of 14 amino acids. V was cut by 4 bases and J by 2 bases, with 8 bases left in between. CDR3 sequence reads: CASSYRQSNERLFF. CDR3 DNA (partial): TGTGCCAGCAGCTACAGACAATCCAACGAAAGATTATTT.

This clone appeared a single time. Gene labels here are mouse ones. Read sequence stops 1 residue before the CDR3 end, and the germline J gene provides the missing end. Other DNA sequences from this sample encode an identical CDR3 as well. This chain links TRBV15 with TRBJ1-4; no firm D call. The V gene lost 3 bases and the J gene lost 5 bases, with 10 bases spanning the gap. This CDR3 has 14 amino acids. Per germline, CDR1 SGHND and CDR2 FRSKSL. Incomplete CDR3 DNA: TGTGCCAGCAGTTTCGGAAGGGAGAACGAAAGATTATTT. This sequence encodes CASSFGRENERLF. The full CDR3 reads CASSFGRENERLFF.

In regard to this clone: Here the gene names and germline are mouse. The read ends 1 residue shy of where the CDR3 ends; the end is completed using the germline J gene. The V gene is TRBV31, the J gene TRBJ2-4, with TRBD2 identical over 10 bases. CDR3 length: 15 amino acids. Losses at the gene ends were 0 bases for V and 1 base for J; bases not matched to a gene: 1. Germline V gene lookup returns CDR1 GKSSPN and CDR2 SITVG. The part of the CDR3 DNA that was read is TGTGCCTGGAGTCTAGGGACTGGGGGTCAAAACACCTTGTAC. This translates into CAWSLGTGGQNTLY. In full, the CDR3 reads CAWSLGTGGQNTLYF.

By share, this clone ranks as medium-sized. Genes and germline come from the mouse. The read ends 1 residue before the CDR3 terminus; that terminus is restored from the germline J gene. The chain employs TRBV19 and TRBJ2-4, with D possibly being TRBD1 (6 bases). The V gene lost 3 bases and the J gene lost 4 bases, with 12 bases spanning the gap. Germline values: CDR1 FNHDT, CDR2 SITEND (reference sequence). The CDR3 consists of 14 residues. The CDR3 sequence is CASSTTGRENTLYF. CDR3 bases read: TGTGCCAGCAGTACCACAGGGAGGGAAAACACCTTGTAC.

This clone is classed as medium-sized. All gene names here are mouse names. The read finishes 1 residue shy of the CDR3 end, and the germline J gene is used to complete it. This chain joins TRBV5 and TRBJ2-7, with unresolved D. The CDR3 spans 13 residues. Germline CDR1 is LGHNA and CDR2 is YNLKQL (reference sequence). V lost 2 bases and J 2 bases, leaving 7 bases between the germline ends. Partial CDR3 DNA: TGTGCCAGCAGCCAAAGGGTTCCCTATGAACAGTAC. Residues: CASSQRVPYEQY. In full, the CDR3 is CASSQRVPYEQYF.

With respect to this clone: The germline and genes are mouse ones. The read stops 1 residue short of the end of the CDR3; the missing end is completed from the germline J gene. V is TRBV26 and J is TRBJ2-3; maybe TRBD2 (7 bases). The CDR3 is made up of 16 amino acids. The ends were cut back, 1 base at V and 1 base at J, with 12 bases in the middle. The germline V gene has CDR1 KGHPV and CDR2 FQNQEV (reference sequence). CDR3 in amino acids: CASSLWGARGAETLYF. The CDR3 bases that were read are TGTGCCAGCAGTCTGTGGGGGGCTAGGGGTGCAGAAACGCTGTAT.

On this clone itself: Germline and genes here are mouse. The read ends 1 residue before the CDR3 terminus; that terminus is restored from the germline J gene. The V gene is TRBV5, the J gene TRBJ2-5; TRBD2 matches at 8 bases. With V trimmed by 4 bases and J by 3 bases, 3 bases remained unmatched. This CDR3 region has 14 residues. Looked up from germline, CDR1 is LGHNA and CDR2 is YNLKQL (reference sequence). The covered CDR3 bases are TGTGCCAGCAGCCCGTACTGGGGGCAAGACACCCAGTAC. It codes for CASSPYWGQDTQY. The whole CDR3 region reads CASSPYWGQDTQYF.

In the case of this clone: Mouse gene names and germline throughout. The sequenced part of the CDR3 DNA is TGTGCCAGCTCTCTCGATGAAAACACCTTGTAC. Protein product: CASSLDENTLY. The entire CDR3 is CASSLDENTLYF. This chain joins TRBV12-1 and TRBJ2-4; D unclear. The CDR3 is cut off 1 residue early in the read; its end comes from the germline J gene. Germline CDR1 and CDR2: SGHSN and HYEKVE. Trimming pared 0 bases from V and 4 bases from J, leaving 4 bases between. There are 12 residues in the CDR3. Combining the CDR3 with reference TRBV12-1 and TRBJ2-4 gives the whole variable domain DSGVVQSPRHIIKEKGGRSVLTCIPISGHSNVVWYQQTLGKELKFLIQHYEKVERDKGFLPSRFSVQQFDDYHSEMNMSALELEDSAMYFCASSLDENTLYFGAGTRLSVL.

On this clone: Germline and genes here are mouse. Read coverage stops 1 residue before the CDR3 terminus; the germline J gene supplies the remainder. This chain connects TRBV1 to TRBJ2-5, with D uncertain. The V end was cut by 1 base, the J end by 1 base, with 6 bases between. Germline assignment: CDR1 NSQYPW and CDR2 LRSPGD (reference sequence). The CDR3 sequence is 14 residues long. The covered CDR3 bases are TGCACCTGCAGTGCAGGAGGGTACCAAGACACCCAGTAC. It yields the protein CTCSAGGYQDTQY. The CDR3 reads in full as CTCSAGGYQDTQYF.

With regard to this clone: Gene labels here are mouse ones. The read finishes 1 residue shy of the CDR3 end, and the germline J gene is used to complete it. The rearrangement joins TRBV16 to TRBJ2-2; D unclear. Germline lookup yields CDR1 SGHSA and CDR2 FRNQAP. The CDR3 totals 14 residues. Between the trimmed V and J ends, which lost 0 bases and 2 bases, there was a span of 4 bases. Incomplete CDR3 DNA: TGTGCAAGCAGCTTAGATCCCAACACCGGGCAGCTCTAC. Translated: CASSLDPNTGQLY. The CDR3 in its entirety is CASSLDPNTGQLYF.

Note on this clone: The gene symbols are mouse symbols. This CDR3 reads CTCSGDPNSDYTF. The sequenced part of the CDR3 DNA is TGCACCTGCAGTGGGGACCCAAACTCCGACTACACC. The rearrangement links TRBV1 to TRBJ1-2; possible D gene TRBD1, 5 bases. The sequenced fragment ends 1 residue before the CDR3 boundary, so the rest is inferred from the germline J gene. CDR1 NSQYPW and CDR2 LRSPGD come from the germline V gene (reference sequence). Trimming took 4 bases from V and 0 from J, leaving 6 bases between them. The CDR3 extends over 13 amino acids.

This clone was recorded once. Genes and germline are mouse. Sequencing ends 1 residue short of the CDR3 end; the germline J gene provides the rest. This chain uses TRBV15 with TRBJ2-7; the match to TRBD2 covers 8 bases. The CDR3 runs 14 residues. V shed 5 bases and J 0 bases; nucleotides not matched to a gene: 3. Germline assignment: CDR1 SGHND and CDR2 FRSKSL. CDR3 sequence: CASSRLGSSYEQYF. The covered CDR3 bases are TGTGCCAGCAGTAGACTGGGGAGCTCCTATGAACAGTAC.

The table lists this clone with a few counts. Gene and germline names: mouse. The CDR3 goes on 1 residue after the read ends, and that part is filled in from the germline J gene. The chain links TRBV31 to TRBJ2-7; weak D call: TRBD2 (7 bases). Per the germline V gene, CDR1 is GKSSPN and CDR2 is SITVG. Trimming took 4 bases from V and 0 from J, leaving 10 bases between them. The CDR3 runs to 13 residues. CDR3: CAWTGGPSYEQYF. Partial CDR3 DNA: TGTGCCTGGACTGGGGGCCCCTCCTATGAACAGTAC. The full variable domain, in which reference TRBV31 and TRBJ2-7 provide the parts outside the CDR3, is AQTIHQWPVAEIKAVGSPLSLGCTIKGKSSPNLYWYWQATGGTLQQLFYSITVGQVESVVQLNLSASRPKDDQFILSTEKLLLSHSGFYLCAWTGGPSYEQYFGPGTRLTVL.

Details on this clone: Genes and germline are mouse. Read data end 1 residue before the CDR3 end; the end is taken from the germline J gene. The rearrangement links TRBV3 to TRBJ2-2; possibly TRBD1 for D (6 bases). V was shortened by 6 bases and J by 0 bases, with 8 bases between the two germline ends. Germline V gene data show CDR1 as SNHLY and CDR2 as FYNGKV (reference sequence). The CDR3 spans 14 residues. The covered CDR3 bases are TGTGCCAGCAGGGGGACAACAAACACCGGGCAGCTCTAC. Its protein is CASRGTTNTGQLY. The whole CDR3 sequence reads CASRGTTNTGQLYF.

This clone has just a few counts. These gene names are mouse names. Read data end 1 residue before the CDR3 end; the end is taken from the germline J gene. The rearrangement uses TRBV2 and TRBJ2-3; 8 bases line up with TRBD1. The CDR3 is 13 residues long. Trimming removed 2 bases from V and 5 bases from J; junction bases left unmatched: 0. In germline, CDR1 is LGHNA, CDR2 YSYQKL. The CDR3 loop is CASSQTGGETLYF. The covered CDR3 bases are TGTGCCAGCAGCCAAACAGGGGGAGAAACGCTGTAT.

This clone was counted once. Gene names refer to mouse genes. The read terminates 1 residue ahead of where the CDR3 ends, so the germline J gene completes it. The V call is TRBV12-1, the J call TRBJ1-1; D remains ambiguous. Looked up from germline, CDR1 is SGHSN and CDR2 is HYEKVE. There are 13 residues in the CDR3. Trimming cost V 0 bases and J 0 bases, with 4 bases left between them. The CDR3 here is CASSLGANTEVFF. Partial CDR3 DNA: TGTGCCAGCTCTCTCGGGGCAAACACAGAAGTCTTC.

With respect to this clone: Genes and germline come from the mouse. The CDR3 end falls 1 residue outside the read, so it is completed with the germline J gene. The chain has TRBV12-1 and TRBJ2-7; D unclear. CDR3 length equals 12 residues. Between the trimmed V and J ends, which lost 6 bases and 4 bases, there was a span of 12 bases. Germline values: CDR1 SGHSN, CDR2 HYEKVE. The sequenced CDR3 bases are TGTGCCAGCCTCCCGCAGATTTATGAACAGTAC. As protein: CASLPQIYEQY. The CDR3 in its entirety is CASLPQIYEQYF.

Of note for this clone: The genes and germline here are from mouse. Coverage ceases 1 residue before the CDR3 finishes, and the germline J gene fills in the end. This rearrangement joins TRBV3 to TRBJ2-1; D is uncertain. The CDR3 length is 13 residues. The germline gives CDR1 SNHLY, CDR2 FYNGKV (reference sequence). The V end lost 3 bases, the J end lost 5 bases, and 8 bases lay between the germline ends. The CDR3 reads CASSFRKDAEQFF. The DNA read from the CDR3 is TGTGCCAGCAGCTTCCGGAAGGATGCTGAGCAGTTC.

For this clone: The genes and germline here are from mouse. The part of the CDR3 DNA that was read is TGTGCAAGCAGCTTAACAGGGAGTCAAAACACCTTGTAC. The encoded protein is CASSLTGSQNTLY. The whole CDR3 is CASSLTGSQNTLYF. The chain employs TRBV16 and TRBJ2-4, with a weak D call TRBD1 (6 bases). Read data end 1 residue before the CDR3 end; the end is taken from the germline J gene. Germline V CDR1 and CDR2: SGHSA, FRNQAP. The germline V and J ends were trimmed by 2 bases and 0 bases, with 6 bases remaining between them. CDR3 size: 14 residues.